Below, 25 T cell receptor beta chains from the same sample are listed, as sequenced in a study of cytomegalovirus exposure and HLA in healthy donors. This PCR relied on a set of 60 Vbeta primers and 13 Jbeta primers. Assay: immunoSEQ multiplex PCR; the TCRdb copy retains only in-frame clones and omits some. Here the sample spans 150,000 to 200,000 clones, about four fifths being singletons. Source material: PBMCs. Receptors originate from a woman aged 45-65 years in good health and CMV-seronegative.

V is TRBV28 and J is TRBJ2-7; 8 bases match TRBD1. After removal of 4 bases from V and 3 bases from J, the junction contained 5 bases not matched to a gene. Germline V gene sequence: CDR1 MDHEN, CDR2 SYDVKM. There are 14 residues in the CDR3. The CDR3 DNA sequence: TGTGCCAGCAGTTATTATGGACAGGGCTACGAGCAGTACTTC. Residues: CASSYYGQGYEQYF.

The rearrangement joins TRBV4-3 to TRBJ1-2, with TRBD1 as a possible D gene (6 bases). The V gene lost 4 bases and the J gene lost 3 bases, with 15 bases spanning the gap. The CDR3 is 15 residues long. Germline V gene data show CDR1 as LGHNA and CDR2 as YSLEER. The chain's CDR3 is CASSLQTGAHYGYTF. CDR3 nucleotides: TGCGCCAGCAGCCTTCAGACAGGAGCACACTATGGCTACACCTTC.

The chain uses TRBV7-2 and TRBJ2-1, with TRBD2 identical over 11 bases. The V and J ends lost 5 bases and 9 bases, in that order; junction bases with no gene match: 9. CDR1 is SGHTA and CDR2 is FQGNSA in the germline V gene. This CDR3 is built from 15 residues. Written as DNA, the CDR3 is TGTGCCAGCAGCCTAACTAGCGGGAGTGGGGTTGAGCAGTTCTTC. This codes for CASSLTSGSGVEQFF.

The CDR3 here is CASSLQVQFF. For the CDR3, the DNA is TGTGCCAGCAGCCTACAGGTGCAGTTCTTC. The rearrangement uses TRBV7-2 and TRBJ2-1, with D possibly TRBD1 on 5 matching bases. The germline CDR1 and CDR2 sequences are SGHTA and FQGNSA. V lost 5 bases and J lost 12, with 8 bases in between. The CDR3 has 10 residues.

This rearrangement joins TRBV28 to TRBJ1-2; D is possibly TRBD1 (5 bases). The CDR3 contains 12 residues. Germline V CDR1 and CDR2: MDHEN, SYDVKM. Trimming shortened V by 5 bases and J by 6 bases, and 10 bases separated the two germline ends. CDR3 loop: CASSAKGDGYTF. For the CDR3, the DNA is TGTGCCAGCAGTGCCAAAGGGGATGGCTACACCTTC.

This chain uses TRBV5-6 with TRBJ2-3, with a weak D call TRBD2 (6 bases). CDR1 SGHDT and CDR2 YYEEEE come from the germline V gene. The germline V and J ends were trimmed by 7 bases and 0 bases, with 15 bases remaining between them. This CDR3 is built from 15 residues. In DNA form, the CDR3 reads TGTGCCAGCGTTCGGAGGGCCCCGAGCACAGATACGCAGTATTTT. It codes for CASVRRAPSTDTQYF.

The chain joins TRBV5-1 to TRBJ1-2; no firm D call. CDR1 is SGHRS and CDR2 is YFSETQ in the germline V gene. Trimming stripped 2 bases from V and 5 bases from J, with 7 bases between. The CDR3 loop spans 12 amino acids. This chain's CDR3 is CASSFPGYGYTF. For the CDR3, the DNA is TGCGCCAGCAGCTTCCCCGGGTATGGCTACACCTTC.

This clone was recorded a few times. CDR3 nucleotide sequence: TGTGCCAGCAGCCTCCAGGACGCGGGGGCTGGGGCCAACGTCCTGACTTTC. It translates to CASSLQDAGAGANVLTF. The chain couples TRBV7-6 to TRBJ2-6; 7 bases match TRBD2. CDR1 SGHVS and CDR2 FNYEAQ come from the germline V gene. This CDR3 is 17 amino acids long. The junction had 9 bases not matched to a gene; V was cut back by 5 bases and J by 2 bases.

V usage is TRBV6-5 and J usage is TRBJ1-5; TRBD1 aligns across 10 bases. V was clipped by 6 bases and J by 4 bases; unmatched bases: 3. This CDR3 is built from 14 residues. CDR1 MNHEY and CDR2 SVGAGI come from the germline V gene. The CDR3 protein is CASSWTGGNQPQHF. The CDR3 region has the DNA TGTGCCAGCAGCTGGACAGGGGGAAATCAGCCCCAGCATTTT.

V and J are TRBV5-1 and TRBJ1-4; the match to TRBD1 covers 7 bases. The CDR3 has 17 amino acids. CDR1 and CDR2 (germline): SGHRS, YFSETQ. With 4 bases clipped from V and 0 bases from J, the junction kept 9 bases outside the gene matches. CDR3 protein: CASSTSTGFTTNEKLFF. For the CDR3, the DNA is TGCGCCAGCAGCACCTCGACAGGGTTTACAACTAATGAAAAACTGTTTTTT. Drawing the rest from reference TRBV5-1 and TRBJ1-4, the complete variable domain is KAGVTQTPRYLIKTRGQQVTLSCSPISGHRSVSWYQQTPGQGLQFLFEYFSETQRNKGNFPGRFSGRQFSNSRSEMNVSTLELGDSALYLCASSTSTGFTTNEKLFFGSGTQLSVL.

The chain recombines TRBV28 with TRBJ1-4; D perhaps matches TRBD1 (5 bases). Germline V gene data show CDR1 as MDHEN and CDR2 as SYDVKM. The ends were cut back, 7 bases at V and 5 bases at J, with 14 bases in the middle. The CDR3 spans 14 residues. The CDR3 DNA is TGTGCCAGCAAAGTATCGGGGGGGAATGAAAAACTGTTTTTT. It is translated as CASKVSGGNEKLFF.

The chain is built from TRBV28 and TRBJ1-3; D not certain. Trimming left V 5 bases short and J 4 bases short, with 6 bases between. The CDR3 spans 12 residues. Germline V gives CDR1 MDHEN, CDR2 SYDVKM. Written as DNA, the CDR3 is TGTGCCAGCAGTCTCCTCGGAAACACCATATATTTT. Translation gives CASSLLGNTIYF.

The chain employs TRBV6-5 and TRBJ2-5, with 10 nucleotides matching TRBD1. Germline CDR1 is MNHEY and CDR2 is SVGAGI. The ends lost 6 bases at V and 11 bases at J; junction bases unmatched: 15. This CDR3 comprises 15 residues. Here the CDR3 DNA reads TGTGCCAGCAGGTTCTCGGACAGGGGGATTGGGGAGCAGTACTTC. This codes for CASRFSDRGIGEQYF.

The DNA of the CDR3 is TGTGCCAGCTCACCACCGGGACAGGGCGTCGACGAGCAGTACTTC. Amino acid sequence: CASSPPGQGVDEQYF. The chain is built from TRBV18 and TRBJ2-7; TRBD1 aligns across 9 bases. The CDR3 length is 15 residues. With 0 bases clipped from V and 5 bases from J, the junction kept 5 bases outside the gene matches. Germline V gives CDR1 KGHSH, CDR2 LQKENI.

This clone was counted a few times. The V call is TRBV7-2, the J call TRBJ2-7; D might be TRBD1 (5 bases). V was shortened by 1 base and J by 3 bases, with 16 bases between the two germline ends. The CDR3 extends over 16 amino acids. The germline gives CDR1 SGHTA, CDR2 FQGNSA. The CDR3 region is CASSLVPSGNLYEQYF. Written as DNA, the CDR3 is TGTGCCAGCAGCTTAGTCCCTTCAGGGAACCTCTACGAGCAGTACTTC.

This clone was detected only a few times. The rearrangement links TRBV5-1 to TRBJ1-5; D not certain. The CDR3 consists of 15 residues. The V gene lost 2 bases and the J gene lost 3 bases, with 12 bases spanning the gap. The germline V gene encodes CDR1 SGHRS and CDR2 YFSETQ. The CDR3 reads CASSLGGRNNQPQHF. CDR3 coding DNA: TGCGCCAGCAGCTTAGGCGGGCGGAACAATCAGCCCCAGCATTTT. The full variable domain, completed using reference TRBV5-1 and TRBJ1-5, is KAGVTQTPRYLIKTRGQQVTLSCSPISGHRSVSWYQQTPGQGLQFLFEYFSETQRNKGNFPGRFSGRQFSNSRSEMNVSTLELGDSALYLCASSLGGRNNQPQHFGDGTRLSIL.

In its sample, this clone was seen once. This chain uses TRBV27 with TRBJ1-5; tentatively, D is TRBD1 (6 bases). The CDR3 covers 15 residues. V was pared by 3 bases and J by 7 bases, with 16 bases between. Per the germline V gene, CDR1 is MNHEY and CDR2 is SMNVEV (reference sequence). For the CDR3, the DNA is TGTGCCAGCAGTTTCGACAGGAATGTGATCCAGCCCCAGCATTTT. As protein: CASSFDRNVIQPQHF.

The CDR3 loop reads CASRRREGNTEAFF. In DNA form, the CDR3 reads TGTGCCAGCAGAAGACGGGAAGGGAACACTGAAGCTTTCTTT. The V gene is TRBV2, the J gene TRBJ1-1; D gene uncertain. Germline V gene data show CDR1 as SNHLY and CDR2 as FYNNEI. The V end lost 6 bases, the J end lost 1 base, and 12 bases lay between the germline ends. The CDR3 contains 14 residues.

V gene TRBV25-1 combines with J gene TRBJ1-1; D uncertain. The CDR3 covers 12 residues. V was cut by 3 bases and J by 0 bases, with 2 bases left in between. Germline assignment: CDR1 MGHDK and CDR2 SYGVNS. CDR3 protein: CASSDMNTEAFF. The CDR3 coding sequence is TGTGCCAGCAGTGACATGAACACTGAAGCTTTCTTT.

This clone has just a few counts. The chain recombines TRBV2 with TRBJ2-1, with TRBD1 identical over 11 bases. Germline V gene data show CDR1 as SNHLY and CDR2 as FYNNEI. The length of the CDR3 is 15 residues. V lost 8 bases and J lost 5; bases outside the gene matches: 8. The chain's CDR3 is CASRTGQGANNEQFF. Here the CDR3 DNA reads TGTGCCAGCCGAACCGGACAGGGGGCTAACAATGAGCAGTTCTTC.

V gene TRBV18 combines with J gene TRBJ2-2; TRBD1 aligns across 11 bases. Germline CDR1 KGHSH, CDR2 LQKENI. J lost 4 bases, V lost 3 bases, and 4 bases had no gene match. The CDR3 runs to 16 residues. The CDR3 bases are TGTGCCAGCTCACCGGACAGGGGGCTCTCCACCGGGGAGCTGTTTTTT. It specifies CASSPDRGLSTGELFF. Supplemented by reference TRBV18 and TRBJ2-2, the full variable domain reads NAGVMQNPRHLVRRRGQEARLRCSPMKGHSHVYWYRQLPEEGLKFMVYLQKENIIDESGMPKERFSAEFPKEGPSILRIQQVVRGDSAAYFCASSPDRGLSTGELFFGEGSRLTVL.

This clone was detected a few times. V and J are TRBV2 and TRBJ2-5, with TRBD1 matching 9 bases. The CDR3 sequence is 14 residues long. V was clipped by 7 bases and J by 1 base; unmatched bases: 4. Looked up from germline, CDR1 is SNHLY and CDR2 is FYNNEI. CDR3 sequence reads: CASTPDRGQETQYF. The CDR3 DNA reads TGTGCCAGCACCCCGGACAGGGGCCAAGAGACCCAGTACTTC.

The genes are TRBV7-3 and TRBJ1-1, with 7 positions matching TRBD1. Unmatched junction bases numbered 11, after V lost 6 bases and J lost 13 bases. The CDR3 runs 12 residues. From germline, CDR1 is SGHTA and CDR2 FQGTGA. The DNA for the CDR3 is TGTGCCAGCAGATCCGTGACAGGGAGGTTTTTCTTT. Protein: CASRSVTGRFFF.

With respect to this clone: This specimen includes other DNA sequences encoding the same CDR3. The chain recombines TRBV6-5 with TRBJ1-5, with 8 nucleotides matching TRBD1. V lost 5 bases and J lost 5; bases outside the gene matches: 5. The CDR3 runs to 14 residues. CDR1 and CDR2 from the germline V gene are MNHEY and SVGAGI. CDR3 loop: CASSPTGAYQPQHF. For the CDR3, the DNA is TGTGCCAGCAGTCCGACAGGGGCTTATCAGCCCCAGCATTTT.

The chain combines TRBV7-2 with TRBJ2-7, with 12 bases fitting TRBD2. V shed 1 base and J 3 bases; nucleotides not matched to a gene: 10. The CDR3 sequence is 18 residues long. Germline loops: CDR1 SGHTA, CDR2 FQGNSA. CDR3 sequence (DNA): TGTGCCAGCAGCTTAGTGGCGACTAGCGGGAGTGGTTTCTACGAGCAGTACTTC. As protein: CASSLVATSGSGFYEQYF.